Listed here is a single T cell receptor beta chain. The antigen remains undetermined. These data belong to a study of T cell clusters in autoimmune cytopenias. TRB rearrangements were amplified by touch-down multiplex PCR with mixed TRB-A/B primers. TCRdb derives one entry per CDR3 protein from the multiplex PCR reads, leaving out DNA. Its table lists several thousand distinct CDR3 sequences. Each sample's input was 250 ng genomic DNA, roughly 38,000 genome equivalents. Whole-study results and caveats: Primary autoimmune cytopenia patients seemingly lacked the physiological T cell clusters found in healthy donors.

Germline lookup yields CDR1 KGHDR and CDR2 SFDVKD. CDR3 length: 16 amino acids. These data were also reused for a study on T cell repertoires in aging, cancer and after chemotherapy. According to that study: Untreated cancer patients had significantly lower blood TCR diversity than age-matched healthy donors.

Specimen: peripheral blood. The clonotype originates from a human donor in good health. This sequence joins TRBV24-1 and TRBJ2-5; the D gene TCRdb calls, TRBD1, cannot be checked with no DNA. The CDR3 region is CATSDPSGVGEETQYF.